A single T cell receptor (beta chain) is shown here with its context. The source of the sample is a study of T cells after yellow fever vaccination. TCRdb processed the 5' RACE reads anew with MiXCR; each CDR3 protein has one entry. There are 110,000 or so distinct CDR3 sequences in the sample; 7.2% occur only once, and over 2.5% lies in the top ten. Looked up from germline, CDR1 is SGHRS and CDR2 is YFSETQ. Trimming at V came to 4 bases and at J to 2 bases, leaving 11 bases not matched to a gene. CDR3 size: 16 residues. The sample in question was CD4+ T cells sorted from PBMCs, obtained approximately 47 days after the first yellow fever vaccination. This TCR came from a man aged 18-30 years who received the YFV17D yellow fever vaccine. The chain recombines TRBV5-1 with TRBJ2-7, with 8 positions matching TRBD1. The CDR3 region has the DNA TGCGCCAGCAGCCCAGGGGATACGACAGGGGCCTACGAGCAGTACTTC. This encodes CASSPGDTTGAYEQYF.